These 9 T cell receptor beta chains were all obtained from the same sample, sequenced in a study of shared clonotypes between healthy human individuals. Sequenced by immunoSEQ multiplex PCR; TCRdb stores in-frame clones only, minus some. The sample includes about 1.1 million clones, roughly 77% of them seen just once. Sample: memory CD4+ T cells from PBMCs. Subset defined: CD45RA-negative fraction. These TCRs come from a man between 18 and 35 years old in good health. Some clones in this sample may be carry-over from other donors' samples.

The V gene is TRBV7-9, the J gene TRBJ1-4; D perhaps matches TRBD1 (6 bases). There are 14 residues in the CDR3. V was clipped by 5 bases and J by 8 bases, with 15 bases between them. From germline, CDR1 is SEHNR and CDR2 FQNEAQ (reference sequence). Written as DNA, the CDR3 is TGTGCCAGCAGCCCCGGGACAACCGGGGAAAAACTGTTTTTT. Residues: CASSPGTTGEKLFF. Full variable domain (rest looked up from reference TRBV7-9 and TRBJ1-4): DTGVSQNPRHKITKRGQNVTFRCDPISEHNRLYWYRQTLGQGPEFLTYFQNEAQLEKSRLLSDRFSAERPKGSFSTLEIQRTEQGDSAMYLCASSPGTTGEKLFFGSGTQLSVL.

This clone occurred once. This chain uses TRBV5-1 with TRBJ2-3; perhaps TRBD1 as D (6 bases). The V gene lost 0 bases and the J gene lost 5 bases, with 16 bases spanning the gap. CDR3 length: 16 residues. The germline V gene encodes CDR1 SGHRS and CDR2 YFSETQ. CDR3 sequence: CASSLATSLGGDTQYF. CDR3 coding DNA: TGCGCCAGCAGCTTGGCCACCAGTCTAGGGGGAGATACGCAGTATTTT.

The chain couples TRBV29-1 to TRBJ1-2, with D tentatively TRBD1 (5 bases). Trimming left V 3 bases short and J 7 bases short, with 15 bases between. CDR1 is SQVTM, CDR2 ANQGSEA, per germline. This CDR3 contains 13 residues. CDR3 nucleotides: TGCAGCGTTGAGACAGAACCCCTCTCTGGCTACACCTTC. It codes for CSVETEPLSGYTF.

On this clone: Different DNA sequences within this sample yield the same CDR3. The chain uses TRBV10-3 and TRBJ1-5; maybe TRBD1 (6 bases). This CDR3 contains 14 residues. Germline V gene lookup returns CDR1 ENHRY and CDR2 SYGVKD. V lost 0 bases, J lost 4 bases, and 7 bases lay in between. The CDR3 loop is CAISESGGNQPQHF. In nucleotides, the CDR3 is TGTGCCATCAGTGAGTCAGGGGGGAATCAGCCCCAGCATTTT.

The chain links TRBV2 to TRBJ1-3; D may be TRBD1 (6 bases). V was shortened by 8 bases and J by 4 bases, with 15 bases between the two germline ends. Germline CDR1 reads SNHLY; CDR2 reads FYNNEI. This CDR3 is built from 14 residues. This CDR3 is CASSGEAAGNTIYF. The CDR3 region has the DNA TGTGCCAGCTCAGGGGAGGCCGCCGGAAACACCATATATTTT.

The gene calls are TRBV29-1 and TRBJ1-1, with D possibly matching TRBD1 (5 bases). The germline V gene encodes CDR1 SQVTM and CDR2 ANQGSEA. The CDR3 has 10 amino acids. Trimming pared 4 bases from V and 11 bases from J, leaving 11 bases between. Here the CDR3 reads CSVAGSQAFF. DNA of the CDR3: TGCAGCGTTGCAGGGTCCCAGGCTTTCTTT. The complete variable domain, with remaining parts taken from reference TRBV29-1 and TRBJ1-1, reads SAVISQKPSRDICQRGTSLTIQCQVDSQVTMMFWYRQQPGQSLTLIATANQGSEATYESGFVIDKFPISRPNLTFSTLTVSNMSPEDSSIYLCSVAGSQAFFGQGTRLTVV.

The chain couples TRBV4-1 to TRBJ2-1; D gene uncertain. Germline V lookup: CDR1 MGHRA, CDR2 YSYEKL. The CDR3 totals 13 residues. V shed 3 bases and J shed 4 bases, with 7 bases lying between them. The CDR3 nucleotides are TGCGCCAGCAGCCAGTCCCGTTACAATGAGCAGTTCTTC. This translates into CASSQSRYNEQFF.

This chain uses TRBV5-1 with TRBJ2-5; 9 bases agree with TRBD2. V was clipped by 1 base and J by 2 bases; unmatched bases: 3. The CDR3 loop spans 15 amino acids. Looked up from germline, CDR1 is SGHRS and CDR2 is YFSETQ. DNA of the CDR3: TGCGCCAGCAGCTTGTTTCTAGCGGGGCAAGAGACCCAGTACTTC. It yields the protein CASSLFLAGQETQYF.

The chain is built from TRBV5-4 and TRBJ2-7; TRBD1 agrees at 8 bases. The junction had 8 bases not matched to a gene; V was cut back by 6 bases and J by 0 bases. The CDR3 length is 15 residues. Per the germline V gene, CDR1 is SGHNT and CDR2 is YYREEE (reference sequence). This CDR3 reads CASTRGDRLSYEQYF. As DNA, the CDR3 is TGTGCCAGCACCCGTGGGGACAGGCTCTCCTACGAGCAGTACTTC. The full variable domain, its missing parts supplied by reference TRBV5-4 and TRBJ2-7, is ETGVTQSPTHLIKTRGQQVTLRCSSQSGHNTVSWYQQALGQGPQFIFQYYREEENGRGNFPPRFSGLQFPNYSSELNVNALELDDSALYLCASTRGDRLSYEQYFGPGTRLTVT.